Listed below are T cell receptor beta chains from one sample, sequenced in a study of blood T cell repertoires in COVID-19. The protocol was immunoSEQ multiplex PCR, while the TCRdb copy is restricted to in-frame clones and leaves out a portion. The sample shows approximately 440,000 clones, roughly 88% of them seen only once. Sequenced sample: PBMCs or T cells enriched from blood (not recorded which). Every receptor here comes from a young man who had recovered from COVID-19. Both conserved end residues are part of each CDR3. A D gene is named only where the DNA matches it firmly. Some rows mark clone size as missing; the rest say once, few, many or name a class of expanded clone.

TRBJ2-1,TRBD2,TRBV9,NA,CASSVREGIWNEQFF,TGTGCCAGCAGCGTACGGGAGGGTATTTGGAATGAGCAGTTCTTC
TRBJ1-2,TRBD1,TRBV9,NA,CASSGSRDSRAGYTF,TGTGCCAGCAGCGGGAGCCGGGACAGCCGCGCGGGCTACACCTTC
TRBJ2-7,TRBD2,TRBV27,NA,CASSFPGRSNEQYF,TGTGCCAGCAGTTTCCCCGGGAGGAGCAACGAGCAGTACTTC
TRBJ2-1,NA,TRBV24-1,once,CATSDRGLPNEQFF,TGTGCCACCAGTGACCGCGGACTACCCAATGAGCAGTTCTTC
TRBJ1-2,NA,TRBV3-1/TRBV3-2,once,CASSNLGEGGYTF,TGTGCCAGCAGTAACTTGGGGGAGGGTGGCTACACCTTC
TRBJ1-1,NA,TRBV4-1,NA,CASSPYLSAEAFF,TGCGCCAGCAGCCCCTATTTATCCGCTGAAGCTTTCTTT
TRBJ2-5,NA,TRBV5-1,NA,CASSLGAETQYF,TGCGCCAGCAGCTTGGGGGCTGAGACCCAGTACTTC
TRBJ2-3,TRBD2,TRBV23-1,NA,CASSQSAPGLAGEGPDTQYF,TGCGCCAGCAGTCAATCCGCCCCGGGACTAGCGGGAGAGGGCCCAGATACGCAGTATTTT
TRBJ1-2,TRBD1,TRBV27,few,CASGWTGAYGYTF,TGTGCCAGCGGGTGGACAGGGGCCTATGGCTACACCTTC
TRBJ1-6,TRBD1,TRBV5-1,NA,CASSIGQGLGSPLHF,TGCGCCAGCAGCATCGGACAGGGCTTAGGATCACCCCTCCACTTT
TRBJ2-7,TRBD2,TRBV28,NA,CASSSPGGATYEQYF,TGTGCCAGCAGCTCACCCGGGGGGGCGACTTACGAGCAGTACTTC
TRBJ1-1,NA,TRBV6-5,NA,CASSYSRANTEAFF,TGTGCCAGCAGTTACTCGAGGGCCAACACTGAAGCTTTCTTT
TRBJ2-1,NA,TRBV7-9,NA,CASSSNYDEQFF,TGTGCCAGCAGCTCCAACTACGATGAGCAGTTCTTC
TRBJ1-2,NA,TRBV3-1/TRBV3-2,NA,CASSLASYGYTF,TGTGCCAGCAGCCTGGCTAGTTATGGCTACACCTTC
TRBJ1-2,TRBD1,TRBV11-2,NA,CASSSDRVAGYGYTF,TGTGCCAGCAGCTCTGACAGGGTGGCTGGCTATGGCTACACCTTC
TRBJ1-1,TRBD1,TRBV2,once,CASSPQGLNTEAFF,TGTGCCAGCAGCCCACAGGGGTTGAACACTGAAGCTTTCTTT
TRBJ2-1,TRBD2,TRBV4-1,NA,CASSLASGASSYNEQFF,TGCGCCAGCAGCCTTGCTAGCGGGGCGAGCTCCTACAATGAGCAGTTCTTC
TRBJ1-2,NA,TRBV6-2/TRBV6-3,NA,CASSYRPEDYGYTF,TGTGCCAGCAGTTACAGGCCCGAGGACTATGGCTACACCTTC
TRBJ2-7,NA,TRBV27,NA,CASIGRDGYEQYF,TGTGCCAGCATCGGGCGGGATGGGTACGAGCAGTACTTC
TRBJ2-3,NA,TRBV27,NA,CASSQTVGSPLTFTDTQYF,TGTGCCAGCAGTCAGACAGTCGGAAGCCCCCTAACCTTCACAGATACGCAGTATTTT
TRBJ2-1,TRBD2,TRBV19,few,CASSKRGAGGVYEQFF,TGTGCCAGTAGTAAGCGAGGAGCGGGAGGTGTCTATGAGCAGTTCTTC
TRBJ2-7,NA,TRBV10-2,NA,CASRTQGGYVNEQYF,TGCGCCAGCAGGACACAGGGGGGGTATGTGAACGAGCAGTACTTC